This T cell receptor beta chain was profiled in a study of T cells in Graves' hyperthyroidism and ophthalmopathy. Study-wide context: The blood sample was taken at first diagnosis, before treatment began.

Overall study results and limits: Within blood appeared most thyroid clonotypes that had expanded above 0.001. The model identified upcoming ophthalmopathy a median approximately seven months ahead of onset.

This clonotype was seen at least ten times. Its antigen is unidentified. Out of approximately 10 ml of fresh peripheral blood came the PBMCs. What was amplified from RNA transcripts were TCR beta CDR3 regions. The HTBI primer set was used in a first-round RT-PCR of the TCR CDR3. TCRdb ran MiXCR on the multiplex PCR reads and lists one entry per CDR3 protein. The sample holds fewer than 350,000 distinct CDR3 sequences, 18% seen once. Germline V gene data show CDR1 as MDHEN and CDR2 as SYDVKM. Trimming took off 1 base at V and 4 bases at J, with 13 bases between the two ends. This CDR3 region has 15 residues.

This sequence was found in a woman aged 45-59 years with Graves' hyperthyroidism. The J gene is TRBJ1-2, the V gene TRBV28; D gene unclear. The sample comprised blood. CDR3: CASSLSPALLYGYTF. CDR3 DNA: TGTGCCAGCAGTTTATCACCAGCCCTACTCTATGGCTACACCTTC.